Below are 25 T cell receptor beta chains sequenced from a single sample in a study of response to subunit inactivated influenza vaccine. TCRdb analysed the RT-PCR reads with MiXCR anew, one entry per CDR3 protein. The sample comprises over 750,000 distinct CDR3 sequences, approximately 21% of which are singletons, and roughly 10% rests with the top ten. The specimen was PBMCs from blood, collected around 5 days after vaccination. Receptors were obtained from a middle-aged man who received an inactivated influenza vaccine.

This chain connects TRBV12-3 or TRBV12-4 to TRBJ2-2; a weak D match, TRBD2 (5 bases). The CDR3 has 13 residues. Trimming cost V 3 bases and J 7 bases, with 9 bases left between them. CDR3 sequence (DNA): TGTGCCAGCAGTTTGAGGGCAGTCGGGGAGCTGTTTTTT. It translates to CASSLRAVGELFF.

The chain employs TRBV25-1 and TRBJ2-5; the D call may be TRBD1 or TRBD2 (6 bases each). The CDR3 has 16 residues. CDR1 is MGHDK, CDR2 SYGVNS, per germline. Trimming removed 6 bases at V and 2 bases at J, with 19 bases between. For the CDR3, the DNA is TGTGCCAGCAGAGATGACAAGGGGGGCCCACAAGAGACCCAGTACTTC. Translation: CASRDDKGGPQETQYF. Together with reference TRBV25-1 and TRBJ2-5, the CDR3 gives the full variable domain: EADIYQTPRYLVIGTGKKITLECSQTMGHDKMYWYQQDPGMELHLIHYSYGVNSTEKGDLSSESTVSRIRTEHFPLTLESARPSHTSQYLCASRDDKGGPQETQYFGPGTRLLVL.

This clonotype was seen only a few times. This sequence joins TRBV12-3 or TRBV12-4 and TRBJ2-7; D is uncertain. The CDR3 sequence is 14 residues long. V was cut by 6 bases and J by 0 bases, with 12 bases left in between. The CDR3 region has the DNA TGTGCCAGCAGACCTATGGACGGCTCCTACGAGCAGTACTTC. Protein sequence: CASRPMDGSYEQYF.

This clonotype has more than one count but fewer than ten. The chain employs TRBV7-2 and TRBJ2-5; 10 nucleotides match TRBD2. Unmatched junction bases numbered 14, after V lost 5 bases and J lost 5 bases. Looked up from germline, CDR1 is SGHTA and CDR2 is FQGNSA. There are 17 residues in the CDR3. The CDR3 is CASSPTVALAGRETQYF. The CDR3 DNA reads TGTGCCAGCAGCCCCACTGTCGCACTAGCGGGACGTGAGACCCAGTACTTC.

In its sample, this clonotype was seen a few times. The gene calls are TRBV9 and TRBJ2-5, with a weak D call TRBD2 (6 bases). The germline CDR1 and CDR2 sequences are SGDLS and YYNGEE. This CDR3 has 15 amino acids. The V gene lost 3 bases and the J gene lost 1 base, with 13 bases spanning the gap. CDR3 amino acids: CASSAKGTFQETQYF. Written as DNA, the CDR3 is TGTGCCAGCAGCGCGAAAGGGACTTTCCAAGAGACCCAGTACTTC.

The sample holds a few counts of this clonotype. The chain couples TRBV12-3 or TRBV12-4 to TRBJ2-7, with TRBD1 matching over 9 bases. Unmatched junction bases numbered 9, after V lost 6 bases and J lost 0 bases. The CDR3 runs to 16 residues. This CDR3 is CASRPKTGGGSYEQYF. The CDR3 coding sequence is TGTGCCAGCAGGCCAAAAACAGGGGGCGGCTCCTACGAGCAGTACTTC.

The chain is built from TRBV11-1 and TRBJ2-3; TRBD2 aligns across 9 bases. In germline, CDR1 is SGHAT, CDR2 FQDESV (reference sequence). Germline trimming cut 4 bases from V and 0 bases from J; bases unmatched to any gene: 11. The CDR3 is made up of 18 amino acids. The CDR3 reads CASSSSVLAGISTDTQYF. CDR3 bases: TGTGCCAGCAGCTCGAGCGTCCTAGCGGGGATTAGCACAGATACGCAGTATTTT.

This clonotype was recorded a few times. CDR3 amino acids: CASSLRDSEETQYF. The CDR3 DNA reads TGTGCCAGCAGCTTAAGGGACTCCGAAGAGACCCAGTACTTC. This rearrangement joins TRBV7-9 to TRBJ2-5; possible D gene TRBD2, 6 bases. The CDR3 has 14 residues. Per germline, CDR1 SEHNR and CDR2 FQNEAQ (reference sequence). The V gene lost 2 bases and the J gene lost 3 bases, with 10 bases spanning the gap.

The CDR3 region is CASSLQGARNEQYF. As DNA, the CDR3 is TGCGCCAGCAGCTTACAGGGGGCGCGGAACGAGCAGTACTTC. The gene calls are TRBV5-1 and TRBJ2-7; 9 nucleotides match TRBD1. V gave up 2 bases and J gave up 5 bases; unmatched junction bases: 5. The CDR3 spans 14 residues. Germline V gene data show CDR1 as SGHRS and CDR2 as YFSETQ.

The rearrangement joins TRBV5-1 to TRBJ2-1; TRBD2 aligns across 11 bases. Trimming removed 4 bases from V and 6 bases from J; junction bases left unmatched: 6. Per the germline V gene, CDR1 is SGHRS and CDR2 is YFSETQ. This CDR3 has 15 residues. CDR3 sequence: CASSTIAGGSNEQFF. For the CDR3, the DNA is TGCGCCAGCAGCACAATAGCGGGAGGGAGCAATGAGCAGTTCTTC.

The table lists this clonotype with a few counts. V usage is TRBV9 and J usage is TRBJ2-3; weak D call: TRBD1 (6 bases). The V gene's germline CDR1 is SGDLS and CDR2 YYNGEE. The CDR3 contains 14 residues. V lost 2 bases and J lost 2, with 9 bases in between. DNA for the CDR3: TGTGCCAGCAGCGTTGGACAGTACACAGATACGCAGTATTTT. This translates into CASSVGQYTDTQYF.

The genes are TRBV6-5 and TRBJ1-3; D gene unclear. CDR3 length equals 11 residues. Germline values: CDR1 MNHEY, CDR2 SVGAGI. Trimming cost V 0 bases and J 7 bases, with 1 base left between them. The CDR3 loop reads CASSYSNTIYF. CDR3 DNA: TGTGCCAGCAGTTACTCGAACACCATATATTTT.

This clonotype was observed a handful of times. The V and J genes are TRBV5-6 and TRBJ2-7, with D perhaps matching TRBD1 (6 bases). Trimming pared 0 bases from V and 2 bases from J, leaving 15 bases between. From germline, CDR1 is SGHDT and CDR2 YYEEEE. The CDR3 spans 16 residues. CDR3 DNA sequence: TGTGCCAGCAGCTTGGTGGGGGCATACTTTACCTACGAGCAGTACTTC. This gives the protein CASSLVGAYFTYEQYF.

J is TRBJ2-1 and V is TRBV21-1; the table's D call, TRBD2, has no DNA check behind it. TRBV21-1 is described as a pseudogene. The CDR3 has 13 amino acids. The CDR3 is CASTSCGGNEQFF. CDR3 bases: TGTGCCAGCACCTCATGCGGAGGGAATGAGCAGTTCTTC.

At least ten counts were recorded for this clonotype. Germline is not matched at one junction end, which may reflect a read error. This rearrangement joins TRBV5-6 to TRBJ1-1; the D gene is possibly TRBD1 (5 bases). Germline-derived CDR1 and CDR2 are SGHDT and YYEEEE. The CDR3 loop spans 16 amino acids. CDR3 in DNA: TGCGCCAGCAGCTTGGGGCAGGGAGGCATGAACACTGAAGCTTTCTTT. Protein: CASSLGQGGMNTEAFF.

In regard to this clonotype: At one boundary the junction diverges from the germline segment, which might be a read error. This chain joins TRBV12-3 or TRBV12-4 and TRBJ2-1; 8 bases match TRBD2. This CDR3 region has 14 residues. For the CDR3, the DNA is TGTGCCAGCAGTCCCAGCGGGAGACACAATGAGCGGTTCTTC. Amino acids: CASSPSGRHNERFF.

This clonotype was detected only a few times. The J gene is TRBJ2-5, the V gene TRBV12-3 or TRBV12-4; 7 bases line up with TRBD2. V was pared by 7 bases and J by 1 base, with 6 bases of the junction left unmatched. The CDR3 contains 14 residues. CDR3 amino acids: CASTRRGSQETQYF. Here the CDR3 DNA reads TGTGCCAGCACCCGGCGGGGGAGCCAAGAGACCCAGTACTTC.

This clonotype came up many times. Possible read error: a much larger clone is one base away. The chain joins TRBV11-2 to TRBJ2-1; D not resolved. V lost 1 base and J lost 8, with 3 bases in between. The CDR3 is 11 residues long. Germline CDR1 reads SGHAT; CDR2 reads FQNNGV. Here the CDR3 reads CASSLGHEQFF. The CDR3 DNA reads TGTGCCAGCAGCTTAGGGCATGAGCAGTTCTTC.

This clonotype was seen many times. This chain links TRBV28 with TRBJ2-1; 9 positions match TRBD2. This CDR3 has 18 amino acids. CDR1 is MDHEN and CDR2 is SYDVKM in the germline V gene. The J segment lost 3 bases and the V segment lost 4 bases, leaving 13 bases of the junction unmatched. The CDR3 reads CASSSPISGTSIYNEQFF. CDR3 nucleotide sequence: TGTGCCAGCAGTTCGCCTATCTCCGGGACTAGCATCTACAATGAGCAGTTCTTC. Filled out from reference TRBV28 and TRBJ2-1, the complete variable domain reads DVKVTQSSRYLVKRTGEKVFLECVQDMDHENMFWYRQDPGLGLRLIYFSYDVKMKEKGDIPEGYSVSREKKERFSLILESASTNQTSMYLCASSSPISGTSIYNEQFFGPGTRLTVL.

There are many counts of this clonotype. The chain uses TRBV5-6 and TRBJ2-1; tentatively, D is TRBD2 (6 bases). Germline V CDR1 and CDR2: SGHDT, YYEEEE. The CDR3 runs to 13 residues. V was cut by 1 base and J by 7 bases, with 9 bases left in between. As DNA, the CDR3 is TGTGCCAGCAGCTTGTCAGGAGGGAATGAGCAGTTCTTC. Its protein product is CASSLSGGNEQFF.

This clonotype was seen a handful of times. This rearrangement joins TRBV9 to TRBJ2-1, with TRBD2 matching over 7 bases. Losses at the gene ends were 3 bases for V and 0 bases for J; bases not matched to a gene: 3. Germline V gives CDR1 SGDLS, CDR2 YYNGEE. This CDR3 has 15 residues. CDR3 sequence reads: CASSALADSYNEQFF. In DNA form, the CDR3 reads TGTGCCAGCAGCGCCCTAGCGGACTCCTACAATGAGCAGTTCTTC.

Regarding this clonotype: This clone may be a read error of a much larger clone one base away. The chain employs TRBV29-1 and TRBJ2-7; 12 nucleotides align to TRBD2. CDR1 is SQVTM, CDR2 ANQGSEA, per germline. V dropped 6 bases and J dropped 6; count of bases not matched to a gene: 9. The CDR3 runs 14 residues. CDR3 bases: TGCAGCGTCGGGGCTAGCGGGAGGGCCGGCGAGCAGTACTTC. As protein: CSVGASGRAGEQYF.

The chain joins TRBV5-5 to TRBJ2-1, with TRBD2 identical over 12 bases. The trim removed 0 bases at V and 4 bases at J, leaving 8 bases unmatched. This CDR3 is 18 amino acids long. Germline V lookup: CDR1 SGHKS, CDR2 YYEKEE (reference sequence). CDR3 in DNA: TGTGCCAGCAGCTTGGTGCTAGCGGGGGGGCCGCGGTACAATGAGCAGTTCTTC. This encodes CASSLVLAGGPRYNEQFF. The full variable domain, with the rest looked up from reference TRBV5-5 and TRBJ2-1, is DAGVTQSPTHLIKTRGQQVTLRCSPISGHKSVSWYQQVLGQGPQFIFQYYEKEERGRGNFPDRFSARQFPNYSSELNVNALLLGDSALYLCASSLVLAGGPRYNEQFFGPGTRLTVL.

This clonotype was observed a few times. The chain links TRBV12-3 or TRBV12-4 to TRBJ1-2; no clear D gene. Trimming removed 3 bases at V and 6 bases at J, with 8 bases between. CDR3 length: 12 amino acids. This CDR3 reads CASSLPGDGYTF. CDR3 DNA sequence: TGTGCCAGCAGTTTGCCCGGGGATGGCTACACCTTC.

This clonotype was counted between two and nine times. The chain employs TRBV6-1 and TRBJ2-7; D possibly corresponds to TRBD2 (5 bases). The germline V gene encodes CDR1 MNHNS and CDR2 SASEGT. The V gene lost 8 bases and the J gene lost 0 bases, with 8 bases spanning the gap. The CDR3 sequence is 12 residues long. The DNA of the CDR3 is TGTGCCAGCGGTCGGGACTCCTACGAGCAGTACTTC. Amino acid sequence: CASGRDSYEQYF.